The following is a T cell receptor (beta chain) sequence with its context. The treatment here: preoperative locoregional IRX-2 cytokine immunotherapy. Samples came from a phase Ib trial of preoperative locoregional IRX-2 cytokine immunotherapy. Trimming removed 8 bases at V and 0 bases at J, with 8 bases between. CDR3 size: 12 residues. Germline V lookup: CDR1 GTSNPN, CDR2 SVGIG (reference sequence). Clones were sequenced by immunoSEQ multiplex PCR, and TCRdb holds only the in-frame ones, with some missing. The table lists some 32,000 clones, 75% to 90% of them singletons. The data derive from a study of preoperative IRX-2 immunotherapy in early breast cancer.

The TCR was taken from a human donor with breast cancer. The rearrangement joins TRBV30 to TRBJ2-1; D unresolved. This sample comprised lymph node tissue, obtained from a patient treated with IRX-2 immunotherapy. The DNA for the CDR3 is TGTGCCGGCCGGAGCTCCTACAATGAGCAGTTCTTC. Protein sequence: CAGRSSYNEQFF.